Sequencing of this TCR beta chain was carried out in a study of control samples from healthy donors and cancer patients. Method: immunoSEQ multiplex PCR; TCRdb's copy keeps in-frame clones and lacks some. The sample consists of about 14,000 clones, 77% of them appearing once. Per germline, CDR1 SGHVS and CDR2 FQNEAQ. The CDR3 covers 14 residues. With 3 bases removed from V and 7 bases from J, the gap between germline ends came to 12 bases. The origin of this receptor is a female donor with lung cancer. The sequenced sample consisted of formalin-fixed, paraffin-embedded tissue. The chain carries TRBV7-8 and TRBJ1-4, with D maybe TRBD1 (5 bases). The DNA of the CDR3 is TGTGCCAGCAGCTTGGGGCACAGCTTTGAAAAACTGTTTTTT. It translates to CASSLGHSFEKLFF.